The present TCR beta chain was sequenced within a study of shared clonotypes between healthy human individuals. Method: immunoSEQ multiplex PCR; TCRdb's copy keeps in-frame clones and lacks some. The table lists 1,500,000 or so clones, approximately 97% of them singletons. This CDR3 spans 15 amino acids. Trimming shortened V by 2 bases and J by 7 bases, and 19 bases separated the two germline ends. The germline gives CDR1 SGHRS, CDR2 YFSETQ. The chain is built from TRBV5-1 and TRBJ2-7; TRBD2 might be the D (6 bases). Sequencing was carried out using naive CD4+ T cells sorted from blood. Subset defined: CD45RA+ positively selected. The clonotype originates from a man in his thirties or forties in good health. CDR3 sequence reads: CASSFNPSVRVEQYF. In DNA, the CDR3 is TGCGCCAGCAGCTTCAACCCTAGCGTGAGGGTGGAGCAGTACTTC.